This T cell receptor (beta chain) was documented in a study of Tregs in tolerant kidney transplant recipients. Study observations and caveats: In tolerant patients, donor-specific Tregs outgrew total Tregs, suggesting antigen-driven expansion.

In the case of this clone: Its matching antigen is unknown.

Assay: immunoSEQ multiplex PCR; the TCRdb copy retains only in-frame clones and omits some. This sample yields under 80,000 clones, of which roughly 88% are seen a single time; about 2% belongs to the top ten. Germline V gene data show CDR1 as SGHRS and CDR2 as YFSETQ. Trimming at V came to 5 bases and at J to 5 bases, leaving 6 bases not matched to a gene. The CDR3 has 14 residues. The chain couples TRBV5-1 to TRBJ1-5; 8 nucleotides line up with TRBD1. Sequenced here: Tregs from blood, sampled before the transplant. This clonotype originated in a human donor who received a combined kidney and bone marrow transplant. The CDR3 reads CASSRTGPDQPQHF. The CDR3, as DNA: TGCGCCAGCAGTCGGACAGGGCCGGATCAGCCCCAGCATTTT.